The text below deals with one TCR beta chain. Libraries were prepared by immunoSEQ multiplex PCR; TCRdb keeps only in-frame clonotypes and omits some of them. The table records some 300,000 clones, roughly 89% of them present only once. The source of the sample is a study of blood T cell repertoires in COVID-19. The V segment lost 3 bases and the J segment 5 bases; nucleotides outside the gene matches: 9. In germline, CDR1 is SGHTA, CDR2 FQGNSA. The CDR3 runs to 17 residues. All enrollees were roughly 18 to 95 years old and from about 24 US areas. The specimen was PBMCs or T cells enriched from blood (not recorded which). The TCR originated in a woman aged 45-65 years who had been exposed to COVID-19. V and J are TRBV7-2 and TRBJ2-3, with 12 bases matching TRBD2. The CDR3: CASSFQSSGGAGDTQYF. Here the CDR3 DNA reads TGTGCCAGCAGCTTCCAATCTAGCGGGGGGGCAGGAGATACGCAGTATTTT.